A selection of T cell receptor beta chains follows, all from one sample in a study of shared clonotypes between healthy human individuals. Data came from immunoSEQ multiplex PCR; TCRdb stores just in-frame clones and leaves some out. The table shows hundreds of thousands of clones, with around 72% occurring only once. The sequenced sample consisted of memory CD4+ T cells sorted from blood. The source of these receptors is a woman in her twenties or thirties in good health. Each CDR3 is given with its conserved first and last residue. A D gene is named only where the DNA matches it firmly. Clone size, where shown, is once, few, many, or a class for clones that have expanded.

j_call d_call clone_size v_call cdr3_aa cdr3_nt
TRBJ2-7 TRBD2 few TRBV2 CASSRATSGIYEQYF TGTGCCAGCAGTAGGGCGACTAGCGGGATTTACGAGCAGTACTTC
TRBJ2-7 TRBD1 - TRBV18 CASSPPGQRRSYEQYF TGTGCCAGCTCACCACCGGGACAGAGACGCTCCTACGAGCAGTACTTC
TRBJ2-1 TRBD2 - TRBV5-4 CASSGPSGRVYNEQFF TGTGCCAGCAGCGGTCCTTCCGGGAGGGTCTACAATGAGCAGTTCTTC
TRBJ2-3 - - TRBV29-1 CSVVLASDTQYF TGCAGCGTTGTCCTGGCCTCGGATACGCAGTATTTT
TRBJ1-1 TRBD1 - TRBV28 CASSTQTGAAFF TGTGCCAGCAGTACACAGACAGGGGCGGCTTTCTTT
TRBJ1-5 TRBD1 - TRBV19 CASRDSGNQPQHF TGTGCCAGCAGGGACAGCGGGAATCAGCCCCAGCATTTT
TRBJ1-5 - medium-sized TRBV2 CASSDAVGLGKHF TGTGCCAGCAGTGACGCGGTAGGGCTTGGTAAGCATTTT
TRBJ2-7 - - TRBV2 CASSERGASYEQYF TGTGCCAGCAGTGAACGTGGGGCCAGTTACGAGCAGTACTTC
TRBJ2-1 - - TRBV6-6 CASRGDTGGSYNEQFF TGTGCCAGCAGGGGAGACACTGGGGGCTCCTACAATGAGCAGTTCTTC
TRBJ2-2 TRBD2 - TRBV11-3 CASSLDLPLGRGTGELFF TGTGCCAGCAGCTTAGATCTACCCCTCGGGAGGGGCACCGGGGAGCTGTTTTTT
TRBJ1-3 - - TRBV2 CASKVQGLSGNTIYF TGTGCCAGCAAGGTACAGGGTCTCTCTGGAAACACCATATATTTT
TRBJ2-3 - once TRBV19 CASSTSESTDTQYF TGTGCCAGTAGTACAAGTGAAAGCACAGATACGCAGTATTTT
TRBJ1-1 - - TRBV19 CASSTGPGAFF TGTGCCAGTAGTACAGGGCCCGGAGCTTTCTTT
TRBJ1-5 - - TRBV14 CASSQLEPPLDQPQHF TGTGCCAGCAGCCAGTTGGAGCCCCCGTTGGATCAGCCCCAGCATTTT
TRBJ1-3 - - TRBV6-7 CASTGTLPGNTIYF TGTGCCAGCACGGGGACATTGCCTGGAAACACCATATATTTT
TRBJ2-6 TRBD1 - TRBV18 CASSPHQGASGANVLTF TGTGCCAGCTCACCACATCAGGGGGCTAGTGGGGCCAACGTCCTGACTTTC
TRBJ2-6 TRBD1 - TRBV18 CASSFGQANSGANVLTF TGTGCCAGCTCTTTTGGACAGGCCAACTCTGGGGCCAACGTCCTGACTTTC
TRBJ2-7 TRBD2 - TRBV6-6 CASTAEREYHEQYF TGTGCCAGCACCGCGGAGCGGGAGTACCACGAGCAGTACTTC
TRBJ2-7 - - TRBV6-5 CASSYRDRGYEQYF TGTGCCAGCAGTTATCGCGATCGCGGCTACGAGCAGTACTTC
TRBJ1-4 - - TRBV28 CASSLTTAGEKLFF TGTGCCAGCAGCCTAACGACAGCCGGTGAAAAACTGTTTTTT
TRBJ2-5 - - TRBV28 CASRVAGSLGEQYF TGTGCCAGCAGGGTGGCAGGGTCCTTGGGGGAGCAGTACTTC
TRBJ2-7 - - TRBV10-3 CAISEDHYEQYF TGTGCCATCAGTGAAGACCACTACGAGCAGTACTTC
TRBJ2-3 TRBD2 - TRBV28 CASRPSGIYTQYF TGTGCCAGCAGACCTAGCGGGATATATACGCAGTATTTT
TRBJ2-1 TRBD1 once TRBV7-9 CASSLVRGTGGLYNEQFF TGTGCCAGCAGCTTAGTCAGAGGGACAGGGGGCCTTTACAATGAGCAGTTCTTC
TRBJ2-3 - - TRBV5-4 CASSATGGDTQYF TGTGCCAGCAGCGCCACCGGCGGAGATACGCAGTATTTT
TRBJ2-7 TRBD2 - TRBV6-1 CASSEGTSGSNEQYF TGTGCCAGCAGTGAGGGGACTAGCGGGAGCAACGAGCAGTACTTC
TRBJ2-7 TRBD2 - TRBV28 CASIARDPSGRGEQYF TGTGCCAGCATCGCCCGAGACCCCAGCGGGAGAGGAGAGCAGTACTTC
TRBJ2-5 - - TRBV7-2 CASSLAPTSGETQYF TGTGCCAGCAGCTTAGCTCCAACGAGCGGAGAGACCCAGTACTTC
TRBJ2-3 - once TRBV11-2 CASSSRTTTDTQYF TGTGCCAGCAGCTCAAGGACTACCACAGATACGCAGTATTTT
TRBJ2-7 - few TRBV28 CASSRPRGESYEQYF TGTGCCAGCAGCCGCCCGAGGGGGGAATCCTACGAGCAGTACTTC
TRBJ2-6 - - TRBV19 CASSSLLRATSGANVLTF TGTGCCAGTAGTTCGCTTTTAAGGGCGACCTCTGGGGCCAACGTCCTGACTTTC
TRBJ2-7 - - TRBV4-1 CASSQGLTLTSYEQYF TGCGCCAGCAGCCAAGGACTGACCCTTACCTCCTACGAGCAGTACTTC
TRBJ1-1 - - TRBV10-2 CASSVSGNTEAFF TGCGCCAGCAGTGTGTCGGGAAACACTGAAGCTTTCTTT
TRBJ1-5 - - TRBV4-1 CASSQVVTADQPQHF TGCGCCAGCAGCCAAGTAGTTACGGCCGATCAGCCCCAGCATTTT
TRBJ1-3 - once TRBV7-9 CASSLGGFGNTIYF TGTGCCAGCAGCTTAGGGGGTTTCGGAAACACCATATATTTT
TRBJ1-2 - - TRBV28 CASSLFGTAGSWAGYTF TGTGCCAGCAGTTTGTTTGGGACTGCTGGCTCCTGGGCTGGCTACACCTTC
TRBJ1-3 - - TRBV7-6 CASSSRGAPGNTIYF TGTGCCAGCAGCTCGAGGGGGGCCCCTGGAAACACCATATATTTT
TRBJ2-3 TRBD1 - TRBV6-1 CASSAGQGAGIDTQYF TGTGCCAGCAGTGCGGGACAGGGGGCTGGAATCGATACGCAGTATTTT
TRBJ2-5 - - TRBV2 CASRTESETQYF TGTGCCAGCAGGACCGAATCGGAGACCCAGTACTTC
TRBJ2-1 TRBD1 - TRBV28 CASSSGQLAEQFF TGTGCCAGCAGCTCGGGACAGTTGGCTGAGCAGTTCTTC
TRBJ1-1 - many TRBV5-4 CASSLTVNTEAFF TGTGCCAGCAGCCTAACAGTGAACACTGAAGCTTTCTTT
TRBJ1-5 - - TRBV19 CASTSWGRGPGQPQHF TGTGCCAGTACCTCGTGGGGCAGGGGTCCGGGGCAGCCCCAGCATTTT
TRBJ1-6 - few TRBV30 CAWSLGRNNSPLHF TGTGCCTGGAGTTTAGGCCGAAATAATTCACCCCTCCACTTT
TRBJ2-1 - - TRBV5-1 CASSSEPSSNEQFF TGCGCCAGCAGCTCCGAACCCTCCTCCAATGAGCAGTTCTTC
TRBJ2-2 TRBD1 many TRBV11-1 CASSQGQGGTGELFF TGTGCCAGCAGCCAAGGACAGGGAGGCACCGGGGAGCTGTTTTTT
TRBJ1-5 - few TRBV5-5 CASSRKGANQPQHF TGTGCCAGCAGCAGGAAGGGAGCCAATCAGCCCCAGCATTTT
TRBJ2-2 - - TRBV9 CASSVVRGELFF TGTGCCAGCAGCGTCGTCCGCGGGGAGCTGTTTTTT
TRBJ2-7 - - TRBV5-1 CASSLAIRLRDTYEQYF TGCGCCAGCAGCTTGGCCATTCGATTGCGGGACACCTACGAGCAGTACTTC
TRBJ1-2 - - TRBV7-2 CASSSGDYGYTF TGTGCCAGCAGCTCAGGGGACTATGGCTACACCTTC
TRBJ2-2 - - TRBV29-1 CSVSASSSTGELFF TGCAGCGTTTCGGCCAGCTCCTCCACCGGGGAGCTGTTTTTT
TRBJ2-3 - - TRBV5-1 CASSSEAPDTQYF TGCGCCAGCAGCTCTGAGGCTCCAGATACGCAGTATTTT
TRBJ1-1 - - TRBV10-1 CASRDTQNTEAFF TGCGCCAGCAGGGACACCCAGAACACTGAAGCTTTCTTT
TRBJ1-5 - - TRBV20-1 CSARDQRAQHF TGCAGTGCTAGAGACCAGCGGGCCCAGCATTTT
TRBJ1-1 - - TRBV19 CASSAMGMGGTEAFF TGTGCCAGTAGTGCCATGGGGATGGGAGGCACTGAAGCTTTCTTT
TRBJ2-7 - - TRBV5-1 CASSLLAAYEQYF TGCGCCAGCAGCTTGTTGGCAGCCTACGAGCAGTACTTC
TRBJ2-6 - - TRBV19 CASTRAGAGFSGANVLTF TGTGCCAGTACCCGAGCAGGGGCGGGGTTCTCTGGGGCCAACGTCCTGACTTTC
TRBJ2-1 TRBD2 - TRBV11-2 CASSNYRTSDEQFF TGTGCCAGCAGCAACTACCGGACTAGTGATGAGCAGTTCTTC